The rows below give T cell receptor beta chains drawn from one sample of a study of blood T cell repertoires in COVID-19. TCRdb's table, derived via immunoSEQ multiplex PCR, lists solely in-frame clones and lacks some. The sample consists of about 50,000 clones, about 77% of them appearing once. Sequenced sample: peripheral blood. The receptor set was obtained from a man in his sixties or seventies with active or convalescent COVID-19. CDR3s include the opening cysteine and the closing phenylalanine or tryptophan. A D gene is named only where the DNA matches it firmly. Clone size is stated in some rows and not others, as once, few, many or a class when expanded.

D: NA; size: NA; V: TRBV20-1; J: TRBJ1-1; CDR3: CSASSYRGTEAFF; DNA: TGCAGTGCTAGTAGTTACCGAGGAACTGAAGCTTTCTTT
D: NA; size: NA; V: TRBV5-5; J: TRBJ2-7; CDR3: CASSFRDTNYEQYF; DNA: TGTGCCAGCAGCTTTCGGGACACGAACTACGAGCAGTACTTC
D: NA; size: NA; V: TRBV27; J: TRBJ1-4; CDR3: CASSLSDGGANEKLFF; DNA: TGTGCCAGCAGTTTATCGGACGGGGGGGCTAATGAAAAACTGTTTTTT
D: NA; size: NA; V: TRBV19; J: TRBJ1-3; CDR3: CASSTLAGSSGNTIYF; DNA: TGTGCCAGTAGTACCCTAGCTGGGAGCTCTGGAAACACCATATATTTT
D: TRBD1; size: NA; V: TRBV6-4; J: TRBJ2-7; CDR3: CASSESRQGGGYEQYF; DNA: TGTGCCAGCAGTGAGTCTCGACAGGGTGGTGGCTACGAGCAGTACTTC
D: TRBD1; size: NA; V: TRBV5-1; J: TRBJ2-2; CDR3: CASSKGQPNTGELFF; DNA: TGCGCCAGCAGCAAGGGACAGCCAAACACCGGGGAGCTGTTTTTT
D: TRBD2; size: NA; V: TRBV6-6; J: TRBJ2-2; CDR3: CASSLTSGGARTGELFF; DNA: TGTGCCAGCAGTCTGACTAGCGGGGGCGCGAGGACCGGGGAGCTGTTTTTT
D: NA; size: NA; V: TRBV5-1; J: TRBJ2-1; CDR3: CASSLEQSGYNEQFF; DNA: TGCGCCAGCAGCTTGGAACAGTCGGGATACAATGAGCAGTTCTTC
D: NA; size: few; V: TRBV9; J: TRBJ2-7; CDR3: CASSTRFEPHEQYF; DNA: TGTGCCAGCAGCACCAGATTCGAACCCCACGAGCAGTACTTC
D: TRBD1; size: few; V: TRBV7-9; J: TRBJ2-7; CDR3: CATGQGYYEQYF; DNA: TGTGCCACCGGACAGGGATACTACGAGCAGTACTTC
D: NA; size: few; V: TRBV4-3; J: TRBJ2-2; CDR3: CASSQDHWTDGPGELFF; DNA: TGCGCCAGCAGCCAAGATCACTGGACAGACGGTCCCGGGGAGCTGTTTTTT
D: NA; size: NA; V: TRBV19; J: TRBJ1-4; CDR3: CASSIRGTPNEKLFF; DNA: TGTGCCAGTAGTATAAGGGGTACCCCAAATGAAAAACTGTTTTTT
D: TRBD1; size: NA; V: TRBV6-2/TRBV6-3; J: TRBJ2-7; CDR3: CASSRDRVGEQYF; DNA: TGTGCCAGCAGCCGGGACAGGGTGGGAGAGCAGTACTTC